This paragraph reports one T cell receptor (beta chain). The data are from a study of blood T cell repertoires in COVID-19. For the study at large: Nucleic acid was either cDNA or gDNA, and it came from T cells, B-cell-depleted T cells, or PBMCs.

Trimming removed 1 base at V and 5 bases at J, with 15 bases between. The CDR3 runs to 16 residues. The germline V gene has CDR1 SGDLS and CDR2 YYNGEE. Original data processing: For nucleated cells, counts were estimated from reference gene primer amplification. This table comes from immunoSEQ multiplex PCR, and its TCRdb copy is limited to in-frame clones, with some not included. V and J calls plus clone size are reproduced from that table; the DNA served to infer D and trimming. The table lists approximately 110,000 clones, 85% of them singletons. The receptor was derived from a woman aged 80 or older with COVID-19, enrolled during active disease. The material sequenced was peripheral blood. The genes are TRBV9 and TRBJ1-4, with a tentative D call TRBD1 (6 bases). The CDR3 DNA reads TGTGCCAGCAGCGTATCCCCGCGGACAGCCAATGAAAAACTGTTTTTT. This codes for CASSVSPRTANEKLFF.